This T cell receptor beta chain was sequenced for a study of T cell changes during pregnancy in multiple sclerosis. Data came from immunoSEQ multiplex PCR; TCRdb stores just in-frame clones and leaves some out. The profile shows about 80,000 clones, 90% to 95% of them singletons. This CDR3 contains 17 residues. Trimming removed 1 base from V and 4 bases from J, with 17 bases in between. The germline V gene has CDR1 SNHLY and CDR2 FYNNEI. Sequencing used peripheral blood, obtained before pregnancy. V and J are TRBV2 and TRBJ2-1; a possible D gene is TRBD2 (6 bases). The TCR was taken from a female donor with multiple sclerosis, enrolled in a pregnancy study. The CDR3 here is CASSEETRVRGYNEQFF. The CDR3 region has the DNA TGTGCCAGCAGTGAAGAGACTAGGGTTAGGGGTTACAATGAGCAGTTCTTC.